The 4 T cell receptor beta chains given below trace back to one sample, sequenced in a study of blood T cells in healthy people across ages. Combining a sample-barcoded 5' primer with a J-beta primer mix, a second PCR ran for about 7 to 11 cycles. TCRdb reprocessed the 5' RACE reads with MiXCR, giving one entry per CDR3 protein. The repertoire holds more than 600,000 distinct CDR3 sequences, with just under 25% as singletons. These data also formed part of another study, on T cells of mothers and their children.

Material: blood. The receptors shown here come from a boy aged 10-17 years in good health.

This clonotype has more than one count but fewer than ten. The chain has TRBV7-9 and TRBJ2-7; the D gene is possibly TRBD2 (6 bases). V lost 5 bases, J lost 2 bases, and 10 bases lay in between. This CDR3 has 13 amino acids. Germline CDR1 reads SEHNR; CDR2 reads FQNEAQ (reference sequence). The CDR3 spells CASSREKAYEQYF. The CDR3 nucleotides are TGTGCCAGCAGCCGGGAGAAAGCCTACGAGCAGTACTTC.

This clonotype has a handful of counts. The chain links TRBV7-9 to TRBJ2-4, with D possibly matching TRBD1 (6 bases). The CDR3 runs 16 residues. Deletions cut 5 bases from V and 2 bases from J, with 16 bases between. Germline V gives CDR1 SEHNR, CDR2 FQNEAQ (reference sequence). The CDR3 protein is CASSPRTASSKNIQYF. CDR3 nucleotides: TGTGCCAGCAGCCCCCGGACAGCCTCATCCAAAAACATTCAGTACTTC.

This clonotype has a count of ten or more. V and J are TRBV29-1 and TRBJ1-1; D not resolved. This CDR3 comprises 11 residues. Germline V gene sequence: CDR1 SQVTM, CDR2 ANQGSEA. Trimming removed 1 base at V and 4 bases at J, with 4 bases between. In nucleotides, the CDR3 is TGCAGCGTTGAAGGGGGCACTGAAGCTTTCTTT. This translates into CSVEGGTEAFF.

The chain employs TRBV15 and TRBJ2-3, with 10 bases lining up with TRBD2. Unmatched junction bases numbered 4, after V lost 1 base and J lost 3 bases. CDR3 length equals 16 residues. The germline CDR1 and CDR2 sequences are LNHNV and YYDKDF (reference sequence). CDR3 protein: CATSRGTGLATDTQYF. CDR3 DNA sequence: TGTGCCACCAGCAGAGGAACGGGACTAGCGACAGATACGCAGTATTTT.